This T cell receptor beta chain was documented in a study of shared clonotypes between healthy human individuals. Study-wide results and caveats: Across subsets, estimated richness was generally greater for naive than for memory populations. Generation probabilities were higher for clonotypes shared across all four sorted-subset donors than for unshared ones.

The ends were cut back, 1 base at V and 10 bases at J, with 11 bases in the middle. This CDR3 has 12 amino acids. CDR1 and CDR2 from the germline V gene are SEHNR and FQNEAQ (reference sequence). Methods used by the authors: In the immunoSEQ data, sequences were junction-only and lacked quality scores, so filtering differed. Libraries were prepared by immunoSEQ multiplex PCR; TCRdb keeps only in-frame clonotypes and omits some of them. V, J and clone size reflect that table, while D and trimming were determined from the DNA. Altogether 1,500,000 or so clones are present, roughly 98.5% being singletons, with the ten largest covering under 0.45%. Those who donated were healthy HIV-negative adults, with no recent acute infections or vaccinations reported. Comment on this clone: Its antigen is unknown.

This chain connects TRBV7-9 to TRBJ2-7; D is ambiguous. This TCR was recovered from a man aged 25-40 years in good health. Specimen: naive CD4+ T cells sorted from blood. As to subset: CD45RA+ positively selected. CDR3 sequence reads: CASSLGSRPQYF. CDR3 coding DNA: TGTGCCAGCAGCTTAGGGTCCCGGCCCCAGTACTTC.